This TCR beta chain originates from a study of T cell repertoires in cytomegalovirus infection. Study information: Public TCR beta signatures indicated both CMV infection and matching HLA type.

Per germline, CDR1 SGHAT and CDR2 FQNNGV. This CDR3 comprises 12 residues. After removal of 0 bases from V and 12 bases from J, the junction contained 1 base not matched to a gene. MiXCR was run by TCRdb on the reads, yielding one entry per CDR3 protein. The sample carries fewer than 80,000 distinct CDR3 sequences, about 3.8% recorded once. The study's findings and limits: Cumulative frequency (of public TCR beta family members) identified carriers of CMV plus the relevant HLA. Ex vivo, HLA-C-restricted CMV-specific TCR beta clonotypes prevailed over the rest of the response.

Ten or more counts support this clonotype. No antigen is known for it. The rearrangement joins TRBV11-2 to TRBJ2-1; 8 bases are a match to TRBD2. Input material: PBMCs. The clonotype originates from a human donor in good health (CMV status not recorded). Some clones in this sample may be carry-over from other donors' samples. The CDR3 here is CASSLDGTRQFF. CDR3 DNA sequence: TGTGCCAGCAGCTTAGATGGGACTAGGCAGTTCTTC.